These 25 T cell receptor beta chains were sequenced from one sample in a study of cytomegalovirus exposure and HLA in healthy donors. PCR used 60 Vbeta primers and 13 Jbeta primers. Method: immunoSEQ multiplex PCR; TCRdb's copy keeps in-frame clones and lacks some. Of tens of thousands of clones listed, 70% to 85% are singletons. The specimen sequenced was PBMCs. These receptors were collected from a man aged 50-60 years in good health and CMV-seronegative.

This chain uses TRBV5-4 with TRBJ1-3, with D possibly matching TRBD1 (6 bases). CDR3 size: 17 residues. The germline CDR1 and CDR2 sequences are SGHNT and YYREEE (reference sequence). Trimming took off 4 bases at V and 0 bases at J, with 17 bases between the two ends. The CDR3 sequence is CASSAGGQGNSGNTIYF. The CDR3 region has the DNA TGTGCCAGCAGCGCGGGGGGGCAGGGGAACTCTGGAAACACCATATATTTT.

The chain recombines TRBV21-1 with TRBJ2-7; the table's D call, TRBD2, has no DNA check behind it. TRBV21-1 is an annotated pseudogene. This CDR3 has 16 amino acids. The CDR3 loop is CASSAPRTGSSYEQYF. CDR3 DNA: TGTGCCAGCAGCGCCCCGCGGACGGGGTCATCCTACGAGCAGTACTTC.

This chain uses TRBV7-9 with TRBJ2-1; 7 bases map to TRBD2. Germline-derived CDR1 and CDR2 are SEHNR and FQNEAQ (reference sequence). The CDR3 runs 16 residues. With V trimmed by 7 bases and J by 0 bases, 9 bases remained unmatched. The chain's CDR3 is CASTGGAGSSYNEQFF. DNA for the CDR3: TGTGCCAGCACGGGGGGAGCGGGGAGCTCCTACAATGAGCAGTTCTTC.

The rearrangement links TRBV7-3 to TRBJ2-2, with a weak D call TRBD2 (7 bases). The CDR3 contains 15 residues. From germline, CDR1 is SGHTA and CDR2 FQGTGA. The V end was cut by 5 bases, the J end by 5 bases, with 15 bases between. The CDR3 spells CASSQGGGPTGELFF. In DNA, the CDR3 is TGTGCCAGCAGCCAAGGGGGGGGCCCGACCGGGGAGCTGTTTTTT.

This chain links TRBV18 with TRBJ2-3; TRBD2 agrees at 7 bases. V shed 3 bases, J shed 0 bases, and the junction held 12 bases outside the gene matches. CDR1 and CDR2 from the germline V gene are KGHSH and LQKENI. The CDR3 length is 18 residues. CDR3 coding DNA: TGTGCCAGCTCACCCCCCGGACTAGTGGCCCCTAGCACAGATACGCAGTATTTT. It codes for CASSPPGLVAPSTDTQYF.

The chain is built from TRBV2 and TRBJ2-2, with D tentatively TRBD2 (5 bases). V was clipped by 6 bases and J by 1 base, with 9 bases between them. CDR3 size: 14 residues. CDR1 is SNHLY, CDR2 FYNNEI, per germline. The CDR3 region has the DNA TGTGCCAGCAGAGGCGGGCGGAACACCGGGGAGCTGTTTTTT. Translation: CASRGGRNTGELFF.

The genes are TRBV2 and TRBJ2-7; TRBD1 matches 8 bases. Germline values: CDR1 SNHLY, CDR2 FYNNEI. The J segment lost 6 bases and the V segment lost 6 bases, leaving 16 bases of the junction unmatched. The CDR3 totals 16 residues. The CDR3 here is CASREGLTGALAEQYF. The CDR3, as DNA: TGTGCCAGCAGAGAGGGACTGACAGGGGCACTGGCCGAGCAGTACTTC.

Only a few counts were recorded for this clone. This chain links TRBV6-1 with TRBJ1-5; 9 bases are shared with TRBD1. This CDR3 is 17 amino acids long. V lost 1 base and J lost 0; bases outside the gene matches: 4. Germline CDR1 is MNHNS and CDR2 is SASEGT. CDR3 protein: CASSEGAQGASNQPQHF. DNA of the CDR3: TGTGCCAGCAGTGAAGGGGCACAGGGGGCTAGCAATCAGCCCCAGCATTTT.

This clone appeared a single time. This chain's CDR3 is CASSERSGGASYEQYF. In nucleotides, the CDR3 is TGTGCCAGCAGTGAAAGGAGCGGGGGGGCGTCCTACGAGCAGTACTTC. The chain combines TRBV6-1 with TRBJ2-7, with 10 nucleotides matching TRBD2. The CDR3 has 16 amino acids. J lost 1 base, V lost 2 bases, and 5 bases had no gene match. Germline V gene lookup returns CDR1 MNHNS and CDR2 SASEGT.

This clone was observed a handful of times. The chain joins TRBV6-1 to TRBJ2-3; tentative D call: TRBD2 (5 bases). CDR3 length: 18 amino acids. Germline-derived CDR1 and CDR2 are MNHNS and SASEGT. The V gene lost 8 bases and the J gene lost 6 bases, with 30 bases spanning the gap. CDR3 nucleotides: TGTGCCAGCGGAGAAGTACCCAAGACTACCCAAGGTTGTGATACGCAGTATTTT. Its translation: CASGEVPKTTQGCDTQYF.

The chain recombines TRBV5-1 with TRBJ1-1, with TRBD1 identical over 10 bases. The V and J ends lost 0 bases and 1 base, in that order; junction bases with no gene match: 3. The CDR3 contains 16 residues. Germline V gene sequence: CDR1 SGHRS, CDR2 YFSETQ. CDR3 nucleotides: TGCGCCAGCAGCTTGGCGACAGGGGGCTCGAACACTGAAGCTTTCTTT. Amino acids: CASSLATGGSNTEAFF.

The gene calls are TRBV4-2 and TRBJ1-6; the match to TRBD1 covers 7 bases. Germline V gives CDR1 LGHNA, CDR2 YNFKEQ. The CDR3 has 17 amino acids. V was clipped by 0 bases and J by 14 bases; unmatched bases: 16. The DNA of the CDR3 is TGTGCCAGCAGCCAAGATTTTAGCAGGTCAGGGGGTTCCACCCTCCACTTT. It translates to CASSQDFSRSGGSTLHF.

The chain recombines TRBV30 with TRBJ2-6; 9 nucleotides align to TRBD1. CDR3 length: 19 residues. Germline values: CDR1 GTSNPN, CDR2 SVGIG (reference sequence). The V gene end was trimmed by 2 bases and the J gene end by 4 bases; junction bases not matched to a gene: 15. In DNA, the CDR3 is TGTGCCTGGAGTAGTAGTTCGGGACAGGGAGGGAAAGGGGCCAACGTCCTGACTTTC. Translated: CAWSSSSGQGGKGANVLTF.

The CDR3 region has the DNA TGTGCCAGTAGTCCAACGGGACTAGCGGGGACTAGCACAGATACGCAGTATTTT. Residues: CASSPTGLAGTSTDTQYF. The chain uses TRBV19 and TRBJ2-3; TRBD2 agrees at 13 bases. Germline CDR1 LNHDA, CDR2 SQIVND (reference sequence). With V trimmed by 5 bases and J by 0 bases, 8 bases remained unmatched. This CDR3 has 18 amino acids.

This clone occurred a few times. The chain carries TRBV6-1 and TRBJ2-7, with D maybe TRBD1 (6 bases). The ends were cut back, 1 base at V and 2 bases at J, with 12 bases in the middle. The V gene's germline CDR1 is MNHNS and CDR2 SASEGT. The CDR3 consists of 15 residues. Written as DNA, the CDR3 is TGTGCCAGCAGTGAAGGTTTCAGGGGACCCTACGAGCAGTACTTC. This translates into CASSEGFRGPYEQYF.

The gene calls are TRBV5-1 and TRBJ1-1; TRBD1 matches at 8 bases. This CDR3 is built from 15 residues. Per the germline V gene, CDR1 is SGHRS and CDR2 is YFSETQ. The ends lost 4 bases at V and 0 bases at J; junction bases unmatched: 5. DNA for the CDR3: TGCGCCAGCAGCCCTGGACAGGGAATGAACACTGAAGCTTTCTTT. Protein sequence: CASSPGQGMNTEAFF.

The chain recombines TRBV7-2 with TRBJ2-5; 11 bases match TRBD1. V was clipped by 4 bases and J by 4 bases; unmatched bases: 8. CDR1 is SGHTA and CDR2 is FQGNSA in the germline V gene. The CDR3 totals 16 residues. The CDR3 loop reads CASSYYWTGGSETQYF. CDR3 bases: TGTGCCAGCAGCTACTATTGGACAGGGGGCTCAGAGACCCAGTACTTC.

V usage is TRBV29-1 and J usage is TRBJ1-4, with D perhaps matching TRBD1 (6 bases). V lost 6 bases, J lost 7 bases, and 15 bases lay in between. Per germline, CDR1 SQVTM and CDR2 ANQGSEA. CDR3 length: 13 residues. CDR3 bases: TGCAGCGTCCATGGCAGGGGCTCTGAAAAACTGTTTTTT. Amino acids: CSVHGRGSEKLFF.

This chain links TRBV7-9 with TRBJ2-1; a weak D match, TRBD1 (5 bases). Trimming cost V 7 bases and J 5 bases, with 18 bases left between them. The V gene's germline CDR1 is SEHNR and CDR2 FQNEAQ (reference sequence). The length of the CDR3 is 15 residues. The CDR3 DNA reads TGTGCCAGCATCCCCCCCGACAGTCCGCACAATGAGCAGTTCTTC. It translates to CASIPPDSPHNEQFF. Looking up the rest from reference TRBV7-9 and TRBJ2-1 gives the full variable domain: DTGVSQNPRHKITKRGQNVTFRCDPISEHNRLYWYRQTLGQGPEFLTYFQNEAQLEKSRLLSDRFSAERPKGSFSTLEIQRTEQGDSAMYLCASIPPDSPHNEQFFGPGTRLTVL.

The chain uses TRBV28 and TRBJ2-1; D might be TRBD1 (6 bases). V was cut by 4 bases and J by 1 base, with 11 bases left in between. This CDR3 is 15 amino acids long. Germline CDR1 MDHEN, CDR2 SYDVKM. The CDR3 loop is CASSSQGLSYNEQFF. CDR3 nucleotides: TGTGCCAGCAGTTCTCAGGGGTTGTCCTACAATGAGCAGTTCTTC.

The chain joins TRBV5-1 to TRBJ1-2; maybe TRBD1 (5 bases). Germline V lookup: CDR1 SGHRS, CDR2 YFSETQ. CDR3 length equals 14 residues. Trimming shortened V by 4 bases and J by 0 bases, and 10 bases separated the two germline ends. The CDR3, as DNA: TGCGCCAGCAGCCAAACAGGAGCTAACTATGGCTACACCTTC. Translated, it gives CASSQTGANYGYTF.

This clone came up once. V gene TRBV25-1 combines with J gene TRBJ2-1; TRBD2 agrees at 7 bases. The V segment lost 4 bases and the J segment 5 bases; nucleotides outside the gene matches: 11. CDR3 length: 16 residues. Germline V gives CDR1 MGHDK, CDR2 SYGVNS. CDR3 coding DNA: TGTGCCAGCAGTGTTATAGCGGGCCTCCCCGACAATGAGCAGTTCTTC. This codes for CASSVIAGLPDNEQFF.

The V gene is TRBV9, the J gene TRBJ2-5, with 12 bases fitting TRBD2. The CDR3 covers 16 residues. Trimming removed 0 bases from V and 3 bases from J; junction bases left unmatched: 3. Germline loops: CDR1 SGDLS, CDR2 YYNGEE. CDR3 loop: CASSVGGLAGKETQYF. The CDR3 DNA sequence: TGTGCCAGCAGCGTAGGGGGACTAGCGGGTAAAGAGACCCAGTACTTC.

J is TRBJ1-1 and V is TRBV9, with D possibly matching TRBD1 (5 bases). The germline CDR1 and CDR2 sequences are SGDLS and YYNGEE. Trimming removed 4 bases at V and 1 base at J, with 11 bases between. The CDR3 is made up of 14 amino acids. This CDR3 is CASSYDSQNTEAFF. The CDR3 DNA reads TGTGCCAGCAGCTACGACAGTCAGAACACTGAAGCTTTCTTT. Looking up the rest from reference TRBV9 and TRBJ1-1 gives the full variable domain: DSGVTQTPKHLITATGQRVTLRCSPRSGDLSVYWYQQSLDQGLQFLIQYYNGEERAKGNILERFSAQQFPDLHSELNLSSLELGDSALYFCASSYDSQNTEAFFGQGTRLTVV.

This clone has just a few counts. The rearrangement links TRBV7-2 to TRBJ1-6; TRBD1 aligns across 7 bases. Germline CDR1 and CDR2: SGHTA and FQGNSA. There are 15 residues in the CDR3. The V and J ends lost 2 bases and 7 bases, in that order; junction bases with no gene match: 5. CDR3 nucleotide sequence: TGTGCCAGCAGCTTAAGAGGGGGCGAGAATTCACCCCTCCACTTT. Translating gives CASSLRGGENSPLHF.